These T cell receptor beta chains were read from a single sample in a study of shared clonotypes between healthy human individuals. Assay used: immunoSEQ multiplex PCR; TCRdb lists only in-frame clones, some missing. The data show approximately 400,000 clones, approximately 96% seen once. The sequenced sample consisted of memory CD8+ T cells sorted from blood. The origin of the receptors is a man aged 30-40 years in good health. The CDR3 runs from the conserved cysteine through the conserved F or W. Clone size is not always given. Where it is, it says once, few, many or a class for expanded clones.

CDR3 protein: CASSHRGGGYNEQFF
V gene: TRBV28
clone size: NA
J gene: TRBJ2-1

CDR3 protein: CASSYYGRGTGKLFF
V gene: TRBV6-5
clone size: NA
J gene: TRBJ1-4

CDR3 protein: CATSRAGELFF
V gene: TRBV15
clone size: NA
J gene: TRBJ2-2

CDR3 protein: CAISAYRGTDTQYF
V gene: TRBV10-3
clone size: NA
J gene: TRBJ2-3

CDR3 protein: CAISETASGRNSYNEQFF
V gene: TRBV10-3
clone size: NA
J gene: TRBJ2-1

CDR3 protein: CASSLVPPNYGYTF
V gene: TRBV7-9
clone size: NA
J gene: TRBJ1-2

CDR3 protein: CASSLGMVYEQYF
V gene: TRBV7-2
clone size: once
J gene: TRBJ2-7

CDR3 protein: CASGLAGNEQFF
V gene: TRBV2
clone size: NA
J gene: TRBJ2-1

CDR3 protein: CASSIGGGPSRLGDNEQFF
V gene: TRBV19
clone size: NA
J gene: TRBJ2-1

CDR3 protein: CAWSVLGRIYTF
V gene: TRBV30
clone size: NA
J gene: TRBJ1-2

CDR3 protein: CAWTYLGWYNSPLHF
V gene: TRBV30
clone size: NA
J gene: TRBJ1-6

CDR3 protein: CAAIGQGREQYF
V gene: TRBV21-1
clone size: NA
J gene: TRBJ2-7

CDR3 protein: CSVGSKGGQPQHF
V gene: TRBV29-1
clone size: NA
J gene: TRBJ1-5

CDR3 protein: CASRPGGRDNEQFF
V gene: TRBV6-1
clone size: NA
J gene: TRBJ2-1

CDR3 protein: CASSLDVGYRSTDTQYF
V gene: TRBV5-6
clone size: once
J gene: TRBJ2-3

CDR3 protein: CASSARQVLGYTF
V gene: TRBV6-1
clone size: NA
J gene: TRBJ1-2

CDR3 protein: CASSYSISTQETQYF
V gene: TRBV6-5
clone size: NA
J gene: TRBJ2-5

CDR3 protein: CASRGGGREKLFF
V gene: TRBV7-9
clone size: NA
J gene: TRBJ1-4